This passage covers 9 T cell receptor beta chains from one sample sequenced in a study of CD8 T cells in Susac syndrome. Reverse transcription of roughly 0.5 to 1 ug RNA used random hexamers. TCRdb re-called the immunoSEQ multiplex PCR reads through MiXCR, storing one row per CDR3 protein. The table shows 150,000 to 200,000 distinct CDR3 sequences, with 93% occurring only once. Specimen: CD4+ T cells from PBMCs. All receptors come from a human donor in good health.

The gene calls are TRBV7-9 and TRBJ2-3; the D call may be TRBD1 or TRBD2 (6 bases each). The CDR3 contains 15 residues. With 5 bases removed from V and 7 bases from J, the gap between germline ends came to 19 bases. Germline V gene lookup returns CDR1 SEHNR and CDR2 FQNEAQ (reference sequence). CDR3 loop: CASSPRGGESNTQYF. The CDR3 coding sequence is TGTGCCAGCAGCCCCAGGGGCGGGGAATCGAATACGCAGTATTTT.

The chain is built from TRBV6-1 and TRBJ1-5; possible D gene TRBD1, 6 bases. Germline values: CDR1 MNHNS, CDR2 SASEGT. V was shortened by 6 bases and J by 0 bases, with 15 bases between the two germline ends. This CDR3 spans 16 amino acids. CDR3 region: CASRVTGLNSNQPQHF. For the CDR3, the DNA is TGTGCCAGCAGGGTGACAGGACTCAATAGCAATCAGCCCCAGCATTTT.

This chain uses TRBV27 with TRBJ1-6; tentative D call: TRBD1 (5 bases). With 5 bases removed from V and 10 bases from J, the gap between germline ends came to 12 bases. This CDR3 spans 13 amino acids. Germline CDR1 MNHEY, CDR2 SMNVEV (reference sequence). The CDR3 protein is CASSEGKGSPLHF. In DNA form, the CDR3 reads TGTGCCAGCAGTGAGGGGAAGGGATCACCCCTCCACTTT.

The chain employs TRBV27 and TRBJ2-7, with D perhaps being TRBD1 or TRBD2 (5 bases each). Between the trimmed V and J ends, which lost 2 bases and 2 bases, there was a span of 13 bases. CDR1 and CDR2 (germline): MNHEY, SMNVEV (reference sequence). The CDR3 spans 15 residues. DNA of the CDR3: TGTGCCAGCAGTTTAGTCGGTGGGGGACCCTACGAGCAGTACTTC. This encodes CASSLVGGGPYEQYF.

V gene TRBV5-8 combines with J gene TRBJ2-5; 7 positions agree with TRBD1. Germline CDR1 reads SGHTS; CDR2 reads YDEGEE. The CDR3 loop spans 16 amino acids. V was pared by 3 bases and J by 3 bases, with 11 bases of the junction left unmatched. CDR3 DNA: TGTGCCAGCAGCTGGGGTGACAACCAGGGGGAAGAGACCCAGTACTTC. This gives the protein CASSWGDNQGEETQYF.

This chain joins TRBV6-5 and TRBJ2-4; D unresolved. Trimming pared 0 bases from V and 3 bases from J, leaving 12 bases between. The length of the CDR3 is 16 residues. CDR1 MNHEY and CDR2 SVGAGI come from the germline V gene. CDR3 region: CASSYSWGRNKNIQYF. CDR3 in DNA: TGTGCCAGCAGTTACTCCTGGGGTAGGAACAAAAACATTCAGTACTTC.

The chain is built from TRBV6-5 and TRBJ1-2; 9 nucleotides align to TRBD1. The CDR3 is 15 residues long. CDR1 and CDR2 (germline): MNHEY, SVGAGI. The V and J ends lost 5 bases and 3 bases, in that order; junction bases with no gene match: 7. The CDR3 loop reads CASSRNRGQDYGYTF. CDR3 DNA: TGTGCCAGCAGTCGAAACAGGGGGCAAGACTATGGCTACACCTTC.

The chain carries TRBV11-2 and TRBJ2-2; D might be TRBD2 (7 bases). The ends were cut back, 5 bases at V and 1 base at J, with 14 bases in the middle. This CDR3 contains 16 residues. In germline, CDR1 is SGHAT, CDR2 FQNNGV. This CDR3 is CASSPKGGLNTGELFF. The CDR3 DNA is TGTGCCAGCAGCCCTAAGGGGGGGCTGAACACCGGGGAGCTGTTTTTT.

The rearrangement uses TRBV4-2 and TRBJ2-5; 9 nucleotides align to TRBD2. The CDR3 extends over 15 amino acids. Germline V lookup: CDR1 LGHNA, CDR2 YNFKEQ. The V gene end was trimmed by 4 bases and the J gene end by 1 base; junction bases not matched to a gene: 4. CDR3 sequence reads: CASSLSGGLQETQYF. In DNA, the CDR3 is TGTGCCAGCAGCCTGAGCGGGGGGCTCCAAGAGACCCAGTACTTC.